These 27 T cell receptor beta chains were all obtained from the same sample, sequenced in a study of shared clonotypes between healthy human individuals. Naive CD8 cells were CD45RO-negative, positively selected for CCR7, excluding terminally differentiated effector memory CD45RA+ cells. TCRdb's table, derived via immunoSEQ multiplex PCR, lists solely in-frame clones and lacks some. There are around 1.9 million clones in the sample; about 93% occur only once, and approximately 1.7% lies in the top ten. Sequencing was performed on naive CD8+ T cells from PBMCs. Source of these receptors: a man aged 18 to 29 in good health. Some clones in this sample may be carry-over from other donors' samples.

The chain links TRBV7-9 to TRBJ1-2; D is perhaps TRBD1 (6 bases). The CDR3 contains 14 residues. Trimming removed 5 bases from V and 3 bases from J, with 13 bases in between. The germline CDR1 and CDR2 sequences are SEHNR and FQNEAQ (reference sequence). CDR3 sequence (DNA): TGTGCCAGCAGCGACTCGACAGGCCACTATGGCTACACCTTC. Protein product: CASSDSTGHYGYTF.

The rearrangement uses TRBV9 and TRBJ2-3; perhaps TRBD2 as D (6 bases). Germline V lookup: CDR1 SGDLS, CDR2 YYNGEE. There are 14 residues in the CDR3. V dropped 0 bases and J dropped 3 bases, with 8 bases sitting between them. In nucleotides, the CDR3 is TGTGCCAGCAGCGTAGGCGGGGAGACAGATACGCAGTATTTT. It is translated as CASSVGGETDTQYF.

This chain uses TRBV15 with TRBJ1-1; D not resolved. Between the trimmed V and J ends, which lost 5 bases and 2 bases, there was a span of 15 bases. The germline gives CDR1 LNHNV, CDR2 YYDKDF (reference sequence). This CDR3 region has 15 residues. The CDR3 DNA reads TGTGCCACCAGCGGCGGAGACACACTAAACACTGAAGCTTTCTTT. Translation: CATSGGDTLNTEAFF.

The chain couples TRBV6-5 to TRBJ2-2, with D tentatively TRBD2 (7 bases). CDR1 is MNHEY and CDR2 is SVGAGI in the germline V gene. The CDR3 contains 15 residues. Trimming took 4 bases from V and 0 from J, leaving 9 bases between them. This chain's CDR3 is CASSWGGTNTGELFF. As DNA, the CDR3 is TGTGCCAGCAGTTGGGGGGGCACGAACACCGGGGAGCTGTTTTTT.

This chain's CDR3 is CASSAGTSGRFYEQYF. The DNA of the CDR3 is TGTGCCAGCAGCGCAGGGACTAGCGGGAGGTTCTACGAGCAGTACTTC. This sequence joins TRBV9 and TRBJ2-7, with 15 bases matching TRBD2. CDR1 SGDLS and CDR2 YYNGEE come from the germline V gene. The trim removed 3 bases at V and 3 bases at J, leaving 4 bases unmatched. This CDR3 comprises 16 residues.

CDR3 sequence reads: CASSPSRTSFNEQFF. CDR3 bases: TGTGCCAGCAGCCCTAGCCGGACTAGCTTCAATGAGCAGTTCTTC. The V and J genes are TRBV7-3 and TRBJ2-1, with TRBD2 matching over 8 bases. From germline, CDR1 is SGHTA and CDR2 FQGTGA. V shed 5 bases and J 6 bases; nucleotides not matched to a gene: 9. The CDR3 has 15 amino acids.

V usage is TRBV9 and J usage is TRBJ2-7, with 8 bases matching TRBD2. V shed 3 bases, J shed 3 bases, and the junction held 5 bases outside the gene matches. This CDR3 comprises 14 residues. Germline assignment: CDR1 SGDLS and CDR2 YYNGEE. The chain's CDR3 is CASSGRTSHYEQYF. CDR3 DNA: TGTGCCAGCAGCGGGCGGACTAGCCACTACGAGCAGTACTTC.

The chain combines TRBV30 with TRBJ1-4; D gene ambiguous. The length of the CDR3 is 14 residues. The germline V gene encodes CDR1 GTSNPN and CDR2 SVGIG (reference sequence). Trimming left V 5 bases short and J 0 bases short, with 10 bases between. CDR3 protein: CAWSGAATNEKLFF. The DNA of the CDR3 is TGTGCCTGGTCCGGTGCAGCAACTAATGAAAAACTGTTTTTT.

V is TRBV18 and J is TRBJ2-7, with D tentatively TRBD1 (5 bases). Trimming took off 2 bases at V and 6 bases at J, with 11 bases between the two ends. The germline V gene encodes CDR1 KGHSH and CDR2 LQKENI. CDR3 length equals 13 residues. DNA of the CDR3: TGTGCCAGCTCACCAATCAGGGTTTTCGAGCAGTACTTC. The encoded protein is CASSPIRVFEQYF.

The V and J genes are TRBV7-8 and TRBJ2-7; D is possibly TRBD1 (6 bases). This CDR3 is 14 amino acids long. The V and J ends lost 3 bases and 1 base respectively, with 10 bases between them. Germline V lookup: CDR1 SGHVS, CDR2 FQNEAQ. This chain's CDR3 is CASSFLGQSYEQYF. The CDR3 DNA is TGTGCCAGCAGCTTCCTAGGACAGTCCTACGAGCAGTACTTC. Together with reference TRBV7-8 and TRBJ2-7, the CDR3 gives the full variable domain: GAGVSQSPRYKVAKRGQDVALRCDPISGHVSLFWYQQALGQGPEFLTYFQNEAQLDKSGLPSDRFFAERPEGSVSTLKIQRTQQEDSAVYLCASSFLGQSYEQYFGPGTRLTVT.

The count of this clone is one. The CDR3 DNA reads as TGCGCCAGCAGCCAAGAAGTCCGGGCGATCACTGAAGCTTTCTTT. Translated, it gives CASSQEVRAITEAFF. The chain is built from TRBV4-1 and TRBJ1-1; unclear D gene. CDR1 MGHRA and CDR2 YSYEKL come from the germline V gene. This CDR3 has 15 amino acids. V dropped 0 bases and J dropped 4 bases, with 12 bases sitting between them.

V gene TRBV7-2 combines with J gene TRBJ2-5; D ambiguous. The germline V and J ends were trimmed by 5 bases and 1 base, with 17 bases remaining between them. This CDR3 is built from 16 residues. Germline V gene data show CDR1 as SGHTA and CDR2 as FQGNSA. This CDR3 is CASSPPGLALQETQYF. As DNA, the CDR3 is TGTGCCAGCAGCCCCCCCGGTTTGGCCCTCCAAGAGACCCAGTACTTC.

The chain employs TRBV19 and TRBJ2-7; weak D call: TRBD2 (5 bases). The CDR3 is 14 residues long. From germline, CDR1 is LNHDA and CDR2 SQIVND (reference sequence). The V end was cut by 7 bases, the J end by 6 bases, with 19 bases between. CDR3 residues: CASIGRPYAGEQYF. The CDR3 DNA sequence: TGTGCCAGTATTGGTAGGCCGTACGCGGGCGAGCAGTACTTC. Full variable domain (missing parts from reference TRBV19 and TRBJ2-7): DGGITQSPKYLFRKEGQNVTLSCEQNLNHDAMYWYRQDPGQGLRLIYYSQIVNDFQKGDIAEGYSVSREKKESFPLTVTSAQKNPTAFYLCASIGRPYAGEQYFGPGTRLTVT.

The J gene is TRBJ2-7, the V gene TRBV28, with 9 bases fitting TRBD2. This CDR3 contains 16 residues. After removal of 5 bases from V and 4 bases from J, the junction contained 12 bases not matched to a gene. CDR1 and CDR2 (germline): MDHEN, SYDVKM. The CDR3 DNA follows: TGTGCCAGCAGTCCCCCGCCTCGTAGCGGGAGATACGAGCAGTACTTC. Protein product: CASSPPPRSGRYEQYF.

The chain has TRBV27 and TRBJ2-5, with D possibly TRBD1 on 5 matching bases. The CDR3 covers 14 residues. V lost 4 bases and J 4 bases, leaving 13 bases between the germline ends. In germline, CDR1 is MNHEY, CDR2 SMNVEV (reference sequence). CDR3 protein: CASSSRQGRETQYF. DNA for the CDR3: TGTGCCAGCAGTTCAAGGCAGGGTAGAGAGACCCAGTACTTC.

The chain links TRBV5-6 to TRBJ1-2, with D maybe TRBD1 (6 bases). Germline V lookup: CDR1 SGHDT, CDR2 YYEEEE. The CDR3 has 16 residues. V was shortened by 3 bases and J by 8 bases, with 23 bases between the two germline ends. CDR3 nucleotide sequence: TGTGCCAGCAGCTCCGCACTACGGGGGCGGACTGGCGGCTACACCTTC. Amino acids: CASSSALRGRTGGYTF.

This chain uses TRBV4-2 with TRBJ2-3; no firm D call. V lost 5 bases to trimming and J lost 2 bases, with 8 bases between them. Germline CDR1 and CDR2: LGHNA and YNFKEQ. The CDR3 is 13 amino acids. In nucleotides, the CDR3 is TGTGCCAGCAGCGGCCTAGTCACAGATACGCAGTATTTT. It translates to CASSGLVTDTQYF.

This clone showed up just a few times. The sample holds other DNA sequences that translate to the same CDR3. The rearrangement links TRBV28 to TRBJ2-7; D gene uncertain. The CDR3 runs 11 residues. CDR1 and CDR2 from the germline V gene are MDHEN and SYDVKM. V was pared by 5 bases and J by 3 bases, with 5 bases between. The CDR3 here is CASSPGYEQYF. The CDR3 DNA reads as TGTGCCAGCAGTCCGGGCTACGAGCAGTACTTC.

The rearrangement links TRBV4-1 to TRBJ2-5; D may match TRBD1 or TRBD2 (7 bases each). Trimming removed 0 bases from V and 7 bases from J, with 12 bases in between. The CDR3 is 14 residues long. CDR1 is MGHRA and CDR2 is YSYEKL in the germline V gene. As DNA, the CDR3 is TGCGCCAGCAGCCAAGATGGCAGGGGGGGGACCCAGTACTTC. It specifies CASSQDGRGGTQYF.

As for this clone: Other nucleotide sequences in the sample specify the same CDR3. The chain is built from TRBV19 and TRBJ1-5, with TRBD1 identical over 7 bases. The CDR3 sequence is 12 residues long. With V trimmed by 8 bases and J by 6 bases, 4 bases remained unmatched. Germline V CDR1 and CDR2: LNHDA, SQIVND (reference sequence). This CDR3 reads CASRQGSQPQHF. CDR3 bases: TGTGCCAGTCGACAGGGCAGTCAGCCCCAGCATTTT.

In DNA, the CDR3 is TGTGCCAGCTCACCACTTCCCCTACACCGGGACGGGGCGTACAATGAGCAGTTCTTC. Encoded protein: CASSPLPLHRDGAYNEQFF. The V call is TRBV18, the J call TRBJ2-1; the D call may be TRBD1 or TRBD2 (5 bases each). This CDR3 is 19 amino acids long. The germline gives CDR1 KGHSH, CDR2 LQKENI. With 1 base removed from V and 4 bases from J, the gap between germline ends came to 23 bases. Complete variable domain (other parts from reference TRBV18 and TRBJ2-1): NAGVMQNPRHLVRRRGQEARLRCSPMKGHSHVYWYRQLPEEGLKFMVYLQKENIIDESGMPKERFSAEFPKEGPSILRIQQVVRGDSAAYFCASSPLPLHRDGAYNEQFFGPGTRLTVL.

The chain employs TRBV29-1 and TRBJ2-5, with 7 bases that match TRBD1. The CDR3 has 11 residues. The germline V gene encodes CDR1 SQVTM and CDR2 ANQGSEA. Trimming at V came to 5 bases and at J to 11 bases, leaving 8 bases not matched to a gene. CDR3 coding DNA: TGCAGCGTTAACAGGGGCTGGGAGCAGTACTTC. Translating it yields CSVNRGWEQYF.

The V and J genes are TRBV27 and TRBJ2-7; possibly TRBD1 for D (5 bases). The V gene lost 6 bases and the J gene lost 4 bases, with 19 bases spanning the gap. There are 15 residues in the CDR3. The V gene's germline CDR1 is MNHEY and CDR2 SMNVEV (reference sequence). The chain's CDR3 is CASSPSPAGKYEQYF. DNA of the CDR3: TGTGCCAGCAGCCCCTCCCCGGCAGGGAAATACGAGCAGTACTTC.

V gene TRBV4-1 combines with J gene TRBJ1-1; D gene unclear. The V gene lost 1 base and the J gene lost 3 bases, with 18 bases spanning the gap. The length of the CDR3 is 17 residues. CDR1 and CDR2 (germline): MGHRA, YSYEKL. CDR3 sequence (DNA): TGCGCCAGCAGCCAAGTGGGCCGGGGATGGCCTGACACTGAAGCTTTCTTT. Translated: CASSQVGRGWPDTEAFF.

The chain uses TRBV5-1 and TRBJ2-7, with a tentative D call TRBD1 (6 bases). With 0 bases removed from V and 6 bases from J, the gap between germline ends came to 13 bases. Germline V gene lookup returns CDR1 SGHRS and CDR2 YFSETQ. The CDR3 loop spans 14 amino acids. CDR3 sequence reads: CASSLVSRGTEQYF. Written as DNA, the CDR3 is TGCGCCAGCAGCTTGGTTTCCAGGGGAACCGAGCAGTACTTC.

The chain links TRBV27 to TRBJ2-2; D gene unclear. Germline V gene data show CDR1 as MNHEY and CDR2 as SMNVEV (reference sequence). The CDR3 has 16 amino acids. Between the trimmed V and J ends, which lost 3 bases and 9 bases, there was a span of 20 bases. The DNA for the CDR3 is TGTGCCAGCAGTTTGTCGACCAGGTCCGGCTTCAGGGAGCTGTTTTTT. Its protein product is CASSLSTRSGFRELFF.

CDR3 sequence reads: CASGWTGSSNQPQHF. DNA of the CDR3: TGTGCTAGTGGGTGGACAGGGTCGAGCAATCAGCCCCAGCATTTT. J is TRBJ1-5 and V is TRBV12-5; TRBD1 matches at 8 bases. There are 15 residues in the CDR3. Losses at the gene ends were 6 bases for V and 1 base for J; bases not matched to a gene: 5. Germline values: CDR1 LGHNT, CDR2 FRNRAP. The full variable domain, in which reference TRBV12-5 and TRBJ1-5 provide the parts outside the CDR3, is DARVTQTPRHKVTEMGQEVTMRCQPILGHNTVFWYRQTMMQGLELLAYFRNRAPLDDSGMPKDRFSAEMPDATLATLKIQPSEPRDSAVYFCASGWTGSSNQPQHFGDGTRLSIL.